Reported below is one TCR beta chain. How the authors handled the data: Scientists estimated how many nucleated cells there were by amplifying reference gene primers. The table came from immunoSEQ multiplex PCR; TCRdb's copy has only in-frame clones and leaves some out. That table furnishes V, J and clone size, whereas the DNA furnished D and trimming. This table has around 72,000 clones, over 80% appearing once. This entry comes from a study of blood T cell repertoires in COVID-19. At the level of the study: Sample material is recorded as cDNA or gDNA derived from T cells, B-cell-depleted T cells, or PBMCs.

Germline V gives CDR1 LNHDA, CDR2 SQIVND (reference sequence). This CDR3 has 17 amino acids. Between the trimmed V and J ends, which lost 2 bases and 3 bases, there was a span of 16 bases. The specimen was peripheral blood. The receptor comes from a woman aged 60-70 years with acute or convalescent COVID-19. This chain links TRBV19 with TRBJ2-2; the D gene is possibly TRBD1 (6 bases). The CDR3 spells CASSILGTGTYTGELFF. DNA for the CDR3: TGTGCCAGTAGTATACTAGGGACCGGGACATACACCGGGGAGCTGTTTTTT.